This entry describes one T cell receptor (beta chain). Losses at the gene ends were 5 bases for V and 0 bases for J; bases not matched to a gene: 7. The CDR3 contains 15 residues. The germline CDR1 and CDR2 sequences are SGHNT and YYREEE (reference sequence). This sample was taken from a study of blood T cell repertoires in COVID-19. Study-wide background: From the United States, Italy and Spain came samples of acute and convalescent COVID-19. Sources were T cells, B-cell-depleted T cells, or PBMCs; the material itself was cDNA or gDNA.

In the study's own analysis: Scientists estimated how many nucleated cells there were by amplifying reference gene primers. Data came from immunoSEQ multiplex PCR; TCRdb stores just in-frame clones and leaves some out. The V and J calls and clone size come from that table; D and trimming were worked out from the DNA. The repertoire holds more than 120,000 clones, with approximately 90% as singletons. This TCR was sampled from a woman in her forties or fifties with active or convalescent COVID-19. The rearrangement uses TRBV5-4 and TRBJ2-7, with 8 bases matching TRBD1. The sequenced sample was peripheral blood. CDR3 residues: CASRHGDRLSYEQYF. The CDR3 DNA reads TGTGCCAGCAGGCATGGGGACAGGCTCTCCTACGAGCAGTACTTC.